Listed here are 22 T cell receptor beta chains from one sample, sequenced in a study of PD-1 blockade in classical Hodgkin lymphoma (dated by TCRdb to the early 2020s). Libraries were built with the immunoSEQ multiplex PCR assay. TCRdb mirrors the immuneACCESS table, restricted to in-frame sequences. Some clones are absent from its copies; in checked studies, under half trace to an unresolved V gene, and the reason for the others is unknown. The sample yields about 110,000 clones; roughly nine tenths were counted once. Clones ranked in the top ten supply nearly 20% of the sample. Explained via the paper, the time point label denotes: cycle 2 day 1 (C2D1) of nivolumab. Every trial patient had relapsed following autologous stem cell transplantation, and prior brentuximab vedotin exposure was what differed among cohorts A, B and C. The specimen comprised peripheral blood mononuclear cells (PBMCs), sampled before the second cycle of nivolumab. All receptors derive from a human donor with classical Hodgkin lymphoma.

The CDR3 DNA follows: TGTGCCAGCAGTTACTCCGGGAGTTTAAATGAAAAACTGTTTTTT. Amino acids: CASSYSGSLNEKLFF. The chain joins TRBV6-5 to TRBJ1-4; no clear D gene. V was shortened by 0 bases and J by 5 bases, with 10 bases between the two germline ends. Germline CDR1 is MNHEY and CDR2 is SVGAGI. The CDR3 is made up of 15 amino acids.

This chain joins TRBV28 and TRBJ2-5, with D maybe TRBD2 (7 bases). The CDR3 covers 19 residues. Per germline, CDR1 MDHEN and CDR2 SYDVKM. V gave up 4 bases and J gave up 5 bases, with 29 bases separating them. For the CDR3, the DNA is TGTGCCAGCAGTTATTGGGGAGGGGGAGGGGAGGTCTGGATGGAGACCCAGTACTTC. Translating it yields CASSYWGGGGEVWMETQYF.

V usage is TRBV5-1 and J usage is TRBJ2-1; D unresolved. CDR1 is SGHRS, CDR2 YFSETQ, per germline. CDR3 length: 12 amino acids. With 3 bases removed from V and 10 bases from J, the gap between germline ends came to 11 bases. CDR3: CASSSLVGEQFF. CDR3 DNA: TGCGCCAGCAGCTCCCTTGTAGGGGAGCAGTTCTTC.

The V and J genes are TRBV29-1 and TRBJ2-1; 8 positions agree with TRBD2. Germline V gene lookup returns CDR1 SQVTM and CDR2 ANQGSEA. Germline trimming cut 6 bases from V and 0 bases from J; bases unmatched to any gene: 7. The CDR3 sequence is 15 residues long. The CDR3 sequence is CSVKLAESSYNEQFF. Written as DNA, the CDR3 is TGCAGCGTAAAACTAGCGGAGAGCTCCTACAATGAGCAGTTCTTC.

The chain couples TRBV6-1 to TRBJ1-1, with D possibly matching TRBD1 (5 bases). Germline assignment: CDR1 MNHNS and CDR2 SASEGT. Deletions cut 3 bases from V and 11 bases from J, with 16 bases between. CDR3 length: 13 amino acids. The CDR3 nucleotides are TGTGCCAGCAGTGAGCGGGGACTCTTGGAGGCTTTCTTT. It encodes CASSERGLLEAFF.

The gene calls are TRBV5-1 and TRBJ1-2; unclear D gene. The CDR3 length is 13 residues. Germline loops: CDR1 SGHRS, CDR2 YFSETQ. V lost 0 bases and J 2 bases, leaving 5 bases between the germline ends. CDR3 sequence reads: CASSLVANYGYTF. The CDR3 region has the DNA TGCGCCAGCAGCTTGGTAGCGAACTATGGCTACACCTTC.

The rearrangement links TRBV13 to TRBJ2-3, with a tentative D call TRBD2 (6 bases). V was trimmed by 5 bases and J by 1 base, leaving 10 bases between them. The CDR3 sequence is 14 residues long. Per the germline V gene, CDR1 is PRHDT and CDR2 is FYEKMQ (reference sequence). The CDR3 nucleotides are TGTGCCAGCAGCGTAGCGGAAGGCACAGATACGCAGTATTTT. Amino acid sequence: CASSVAEGTDTQYF. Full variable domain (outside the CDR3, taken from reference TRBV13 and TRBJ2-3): AAGVIQSPRHLIKEKRETATLKCYPIPRHDTVYWYQQGPGQDPQFLISFYEKMQSDKGSIPDRFSAQQFSDYHSELNMSSLELGDSALYFCASSVAEGTDTQYFGPGTRLTVL.

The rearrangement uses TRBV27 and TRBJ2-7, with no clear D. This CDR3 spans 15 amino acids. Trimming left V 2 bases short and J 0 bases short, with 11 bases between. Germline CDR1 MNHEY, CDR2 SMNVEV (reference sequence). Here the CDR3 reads CASSLGKDASYEQYF. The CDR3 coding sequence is TGTGCCAGCAGTTTAGGGAAGGATGCCTCCTACGAGCAGTACTTC.

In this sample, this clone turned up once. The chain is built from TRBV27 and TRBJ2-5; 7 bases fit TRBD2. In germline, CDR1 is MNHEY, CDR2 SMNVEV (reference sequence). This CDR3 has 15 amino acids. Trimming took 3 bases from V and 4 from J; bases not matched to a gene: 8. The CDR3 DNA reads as TGTGCCAGCAGTTTCTTCGGGCGGGGGACAGAGACCCAGTACTTC. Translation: CASSFFGRGTETQYF.

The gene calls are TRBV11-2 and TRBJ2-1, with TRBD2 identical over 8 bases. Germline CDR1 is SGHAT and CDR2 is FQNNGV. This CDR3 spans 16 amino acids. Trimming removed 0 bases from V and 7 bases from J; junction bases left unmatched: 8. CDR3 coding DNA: TGTGCCAGCAGCTTAGATCGGCTAGCGGGTGTTAATGAGCAGTTCTTC. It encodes CASSLDRLAGVNEQFF.

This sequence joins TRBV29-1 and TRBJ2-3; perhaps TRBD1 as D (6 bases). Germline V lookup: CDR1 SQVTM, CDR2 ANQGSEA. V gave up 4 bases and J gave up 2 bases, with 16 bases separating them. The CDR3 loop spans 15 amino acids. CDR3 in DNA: TGCAGCGTTGGGGCAGGGGACGACCTCACAGATACGCAGTATTTT. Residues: CSVGAGDDLTDTQYF.

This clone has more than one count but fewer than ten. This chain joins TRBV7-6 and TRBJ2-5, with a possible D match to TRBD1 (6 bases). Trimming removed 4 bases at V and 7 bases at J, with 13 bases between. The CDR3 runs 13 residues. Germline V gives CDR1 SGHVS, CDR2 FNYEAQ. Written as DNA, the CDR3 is TGTGCCAGCAGCTCCCGGACAGTTGGGACCCAGTACTTC. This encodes CASSSRTVGTQYF.

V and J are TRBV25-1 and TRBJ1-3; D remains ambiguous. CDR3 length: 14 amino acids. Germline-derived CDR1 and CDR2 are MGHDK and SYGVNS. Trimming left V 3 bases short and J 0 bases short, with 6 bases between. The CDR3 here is CASSDKGSGNTIYF. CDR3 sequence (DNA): TGTGCCAGCAGTGACAAGGGCTCTGGAAACACCATATATTTT.

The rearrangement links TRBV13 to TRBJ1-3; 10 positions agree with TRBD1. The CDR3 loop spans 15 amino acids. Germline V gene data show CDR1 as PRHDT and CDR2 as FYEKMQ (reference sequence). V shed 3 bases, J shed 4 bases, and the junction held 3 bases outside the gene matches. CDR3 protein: CASSFDRGLGNTIYF. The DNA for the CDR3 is TGTGCCAGCAGCTTCGACAGGGGGCTCGGAAACACCATATATTTT.

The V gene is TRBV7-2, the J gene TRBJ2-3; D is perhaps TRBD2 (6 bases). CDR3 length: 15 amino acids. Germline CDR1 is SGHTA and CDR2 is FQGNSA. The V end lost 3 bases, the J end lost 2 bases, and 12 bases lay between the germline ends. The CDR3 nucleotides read TGTGCCAGCAGCTTGAGGTCGCGGGACACAGATACGCAGTATTTT. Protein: CASSLRSRDTDTQYF.

This chain's CDR3 is CASSDTGRPNEQFF. In DNA, the CDR3 is TGCGCCAGCAGCGATACAGGGCGGCCCAATGAGCAGTTCTTC. The chain links TRBV5-1 to TRBJ2-1; a weak D match, TRBD1 (6 bases). Germline CDR1 SGHRS, CDR2 YFSETQ. Trimming removed 4 bases from V and 6 bases from J, with 14 bases in between. CDR3 length: 14 residues.

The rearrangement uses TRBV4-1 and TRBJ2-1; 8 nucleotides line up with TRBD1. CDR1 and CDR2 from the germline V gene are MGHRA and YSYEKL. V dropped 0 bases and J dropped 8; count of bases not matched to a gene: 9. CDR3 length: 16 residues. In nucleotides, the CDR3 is TGCGCCAGCAGCCAAGATCGTGGACAGGGTGTCGATGAGCAGTTCTTC. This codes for CASSQDRGQGVDEQFF.

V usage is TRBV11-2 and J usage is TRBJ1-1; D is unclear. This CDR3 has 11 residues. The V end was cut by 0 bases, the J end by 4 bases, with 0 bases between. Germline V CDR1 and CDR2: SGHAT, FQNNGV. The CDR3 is CASSLDTEAFF. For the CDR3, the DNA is TGTGCCAGCAGCTTAGACACTGAAGCTTTCTTT.

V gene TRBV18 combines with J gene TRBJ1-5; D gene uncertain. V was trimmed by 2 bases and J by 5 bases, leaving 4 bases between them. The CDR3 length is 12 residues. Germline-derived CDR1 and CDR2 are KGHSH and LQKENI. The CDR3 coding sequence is TGTGCCAGCTCACCAGACCATCAGCCCCAGCATTTT. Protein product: CASSPDHQPQHF.

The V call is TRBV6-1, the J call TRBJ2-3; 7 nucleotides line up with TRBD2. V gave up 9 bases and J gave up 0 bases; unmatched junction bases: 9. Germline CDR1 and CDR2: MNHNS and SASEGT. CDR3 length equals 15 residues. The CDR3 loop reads CASSGPLSSTDTQYF. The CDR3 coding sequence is TGTGCCAGTAGCGGGCCCCTCTCTAGCACAGATACGCAGTATTTT.

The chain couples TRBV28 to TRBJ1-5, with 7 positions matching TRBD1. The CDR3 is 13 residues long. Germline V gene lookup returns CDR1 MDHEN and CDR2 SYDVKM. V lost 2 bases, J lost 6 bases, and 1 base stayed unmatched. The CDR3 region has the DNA TGTGCCAGCAGTTTAGACAGGGCTCAGCCCCAGCATTTT. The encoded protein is CASSLDRAQPQHF.

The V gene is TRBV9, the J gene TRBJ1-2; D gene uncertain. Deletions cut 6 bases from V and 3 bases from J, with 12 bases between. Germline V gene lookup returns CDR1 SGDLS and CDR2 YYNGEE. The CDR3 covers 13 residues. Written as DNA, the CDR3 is TGTGCCAGCAACCCGGGATCCCACTATGGCTACACCTTC. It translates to CASNPGSHYGYTF.